These 6 T cell receptor beta chains share one sample of origin, sequenced in a study of response to subunit inactivated influenza vaccine. TCRdb reprocessed the RT-PCR reads via MiXCR and lists one record per CDR3 protein. This table holds 500,000 to 550,000 distinct CDR3 sequences, approximately 6.9% found once. This material consisted of PBMCs from blood, taken roughly 24 months after vaccination. Receptor source: a man aged 50 to 75 who received an inactivated influenza vaccine.

This clonotype has at least ten counts. The rearrangement uses TRBV7-2 and TRBJ1-1; 7 bases match TRBD1. The CDR3 spans 14 residues. With 3 bases clipped from V and 4 bases from J, the junction kept 5 bases outside the gene matches. Germline values: CDR1 SGHTA, CDR2 FQGNSA. The chain's CDR3 is CASSLAGGRTEAFF. DNA for the CDR3: TGTGCCAGCAGCTTGGCAGGGGGTCGCACTGAAGCTTTCTTT.

This clonotype was seen many times. The rearrangement links TRBV4-3 to TRBJ2-5; D is perhaps TRBD2 (5 bases). The CDR3 length is 15 residues. Germline V lookup: CDR1 LGHNA, CDR2 YSLEER. The ends were cut back, 0 bases at V and 3 bases at J, with 11 bases in the middle. In DNA form, the CDR3 reads TGCGCCAGCAGCCAAGATCTTACCGGGGAAGAGACCCAGTACTTC. Translating it yields CASSQDLTGEETQYF.

V is TRBV4-2 and J is TRBJ2-4, with 8 bases identical to TRBD2. Trimming removed 4 bases from V and 8 bases from J; junction bases left unmatched: 1. Germline assignment: CDR1 LGHNA and CDR2 YNFKEQ. CDR3 length equals 12 residues. This chain's CDR3 is CASSPGGDIQYF. The DNA for the CDR3 is TGTGCCAGCAGCCCGGGGGGGGACATTCAGTACTTC.

In this sample, this clonotype turned up a few times. V and J are TRBV27 and TRBJ2-3; D gene unclear. This CDR3 region has 17 residues. Germline V gives CDR1 MNHEY, CDR2 SMNVEV (reference sequence). Trimming cost V 9 bases and J 4 bases, with 26 bases left between them. The CDR3 bases are TGTGCCAGAAAGGGCCCCCGGCAGGACCCGCTCTCAGATACGCAGTATTTT. Amino acids: CARKGPRQDPLSDTQYF.

The sample holds many counts of this clonotype. The chain employs TRBV7-2 and TRBJ2-7; 11 nucleotides line up with TRBD2. Germline V gives CDR1 SGHTA, CDR2 FQGNSA. The CDR3 extends over 16 amino acids. J was trimmed by 4 bases and V by 2 bases; bases with no gene match: 7. The CDR3 here is CASSLPGTSGTYEQYF. In DNA, the CDR3 is TGTGCCAGCAGCTTACCCGGGACTAGCGGCACTTACGAGCAGTACTTC.

This clonotype occurred a few times. The chain combines TRBV7-8 with TRBJ2-7; TRBD1 matches 11 bases. With 1 base clipped from V and 5 bases from J, the junction kept 10 bases outside the gene matches. In germline, CDR1 is SGHVS, CDR2 FQNEAQ. The CDR3 runs to 17 residues. CDR3 residues: CASSLEVPGQGGHEQYF. DNA for the CDR3: TGTGCCAGCAGCTTAGAGGTCCCGGGACAGGGGGGCCACGAGCAGTACTTC.